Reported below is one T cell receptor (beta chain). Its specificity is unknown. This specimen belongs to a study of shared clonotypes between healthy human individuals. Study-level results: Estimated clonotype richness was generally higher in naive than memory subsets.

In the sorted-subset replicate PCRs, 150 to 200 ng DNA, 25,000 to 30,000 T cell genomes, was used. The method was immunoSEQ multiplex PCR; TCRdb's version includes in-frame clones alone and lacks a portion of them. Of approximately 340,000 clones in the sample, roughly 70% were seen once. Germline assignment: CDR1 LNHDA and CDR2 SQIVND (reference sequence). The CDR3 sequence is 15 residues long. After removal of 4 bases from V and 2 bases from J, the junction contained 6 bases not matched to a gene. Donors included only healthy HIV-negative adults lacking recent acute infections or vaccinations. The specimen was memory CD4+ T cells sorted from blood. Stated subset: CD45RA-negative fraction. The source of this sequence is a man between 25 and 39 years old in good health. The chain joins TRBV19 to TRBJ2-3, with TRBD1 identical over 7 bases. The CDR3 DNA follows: TGTGCCAGTAGTAGCCGGGACAGTCACACAGATACGCAGTATTTT. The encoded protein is CASSSRDSHTDTQYF.